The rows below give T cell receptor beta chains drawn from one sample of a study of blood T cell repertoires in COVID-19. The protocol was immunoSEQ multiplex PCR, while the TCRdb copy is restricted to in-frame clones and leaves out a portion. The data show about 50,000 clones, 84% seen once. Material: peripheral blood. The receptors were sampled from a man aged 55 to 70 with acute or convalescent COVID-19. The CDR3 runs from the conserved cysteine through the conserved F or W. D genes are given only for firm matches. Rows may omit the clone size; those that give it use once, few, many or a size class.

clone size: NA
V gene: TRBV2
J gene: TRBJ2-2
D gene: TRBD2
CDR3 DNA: TGTGCCAGCAGTGGACTAGCGGGGGCCCCGGACACCGGGGAGCTGTTTTTT
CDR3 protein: CASSGLAGAPDTGELFF

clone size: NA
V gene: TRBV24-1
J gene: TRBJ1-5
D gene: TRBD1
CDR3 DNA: TGTGCCACCAGTGATGCGGACAGGGATCGGCCCCAGCATTTT
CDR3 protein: CATSDADRDRPQHF

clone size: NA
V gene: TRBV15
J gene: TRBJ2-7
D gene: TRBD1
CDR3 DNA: TGTGCCACCAGCCCCCAAGCAGGGGGCATCGAGCAGTACTTC
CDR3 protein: CATSPQAGGIEQYF

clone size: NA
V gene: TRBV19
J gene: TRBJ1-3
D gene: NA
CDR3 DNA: TGTGCCAGTAGCCGAGATGGGCCCTCTGGAAACACCATATATTTT
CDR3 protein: CASSRDGPSGNTIYF

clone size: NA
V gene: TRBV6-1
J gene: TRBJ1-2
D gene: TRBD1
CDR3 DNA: TGTGCCAGCAGTAAAGCGGGTTGGGACAGCAACTATGGCTACACCTTC
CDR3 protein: CASSKAGWDSNYGYTF

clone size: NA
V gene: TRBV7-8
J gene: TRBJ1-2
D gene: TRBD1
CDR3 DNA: TGTGCCAGCAGCTTGGTCAGGGACAGGGGACAAGGCTACACCTTC
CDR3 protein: CASSLVRDRGQGYTF

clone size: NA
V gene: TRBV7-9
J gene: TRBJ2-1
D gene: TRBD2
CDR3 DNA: TGTGCCAGCAGCGACCAGGGGACTAGCAACTACAATGAGCAGTTCTTC
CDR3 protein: CASSDQGTSNYNEQFF

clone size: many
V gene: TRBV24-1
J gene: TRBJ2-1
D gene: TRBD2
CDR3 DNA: TGTGCCACCAGTCCGTCGCGGGGGAATAACAATGAGCAGTTCTTC
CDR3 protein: CATSPSRGNNNEQFF

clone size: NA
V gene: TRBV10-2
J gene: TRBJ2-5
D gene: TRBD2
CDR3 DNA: TGCGCCAGCAGTTTAGCGGGGGGGAACGGTGAGACCCAGTACTTC
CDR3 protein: CASSLAGGNGETQYF

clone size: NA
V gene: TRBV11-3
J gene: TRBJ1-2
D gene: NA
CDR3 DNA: TGTGCCAGCAGCTTAGGTCAGGGGCAAGGCTACACCTTC
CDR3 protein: CASSLGQGQGYTF

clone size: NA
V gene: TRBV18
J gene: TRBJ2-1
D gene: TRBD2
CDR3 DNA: TGTGCCAGCTCACCACCGACTAGCAATGTGAAGTTCTTC
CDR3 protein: CASSPPTSNVKFF

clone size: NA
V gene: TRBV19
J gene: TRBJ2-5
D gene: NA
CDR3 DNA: TGTGCCAGTAGTAGAAACAGGGAAGGGAAAAAGACCCAGTACTTC
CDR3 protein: CASSRNREGKKTQYF

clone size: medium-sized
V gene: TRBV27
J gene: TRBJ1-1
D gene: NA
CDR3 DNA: TGTGCCAGCAGTTTTCGGGGGTTCGCTGAAGCTTTCTTT
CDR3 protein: CASSFRGFAEAFF

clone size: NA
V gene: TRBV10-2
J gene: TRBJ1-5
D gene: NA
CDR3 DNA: TGCGCCAGCAGTGAGGTGTCCAGGGTCAATCAGCCCCAGCATTTT
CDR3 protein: CASSEVSRVNQPQHF

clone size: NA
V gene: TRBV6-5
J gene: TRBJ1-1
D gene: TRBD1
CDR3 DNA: TGTGCCACCACCCCGGGACAGGGAAGAACTGAAGCTTTCTTT
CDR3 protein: CATTPGQGRTEAFF

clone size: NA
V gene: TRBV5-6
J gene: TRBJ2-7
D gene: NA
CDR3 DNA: TGTGCCAGCAGCTTGCCGGGTCCCTACGAGCAGTACTTC
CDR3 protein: CASSLPGPYEQYF

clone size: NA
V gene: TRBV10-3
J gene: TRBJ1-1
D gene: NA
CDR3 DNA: TGTGCCACCCTGCCGGGGGGCGCAGGAACTGAAGCTTTCTTT
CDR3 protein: CATLPGGAGTEAFF

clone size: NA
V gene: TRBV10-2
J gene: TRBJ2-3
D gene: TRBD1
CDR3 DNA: TGCGCCAGCAGTCGACAGGGGCTTAGCACAGATACGCAGTATTTT
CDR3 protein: CASSRQGLSTDTQYF

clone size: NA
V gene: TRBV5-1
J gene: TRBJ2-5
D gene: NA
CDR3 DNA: TGCGCCAGCAGCTTGGCCGGGGATCAAGAGACCCAGTACTTC
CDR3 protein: CASSLAGDQETQYF

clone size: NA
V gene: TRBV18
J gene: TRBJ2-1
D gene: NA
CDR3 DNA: TGTGCCAGCTCACCTAAAGGTAGGGGTGACAATGAGCAGTTCTTC
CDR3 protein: CASSPKGRGDNEQFF

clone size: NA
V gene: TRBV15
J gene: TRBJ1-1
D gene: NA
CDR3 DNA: TGTGCCACCAGCGACGGAGGGCCAAGCACTGAAGCTTTCTTT
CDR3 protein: CATSDGGPSTEAFF

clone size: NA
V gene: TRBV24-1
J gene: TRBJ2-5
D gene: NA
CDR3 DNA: TGTGCCACCAGTGATTTGCAGGGTTGGCTGGGCCAAGAGACCCAGTACTTC
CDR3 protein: CATSDLQGWLGQETQYF

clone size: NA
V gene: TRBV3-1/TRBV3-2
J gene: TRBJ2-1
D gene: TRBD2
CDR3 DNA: TGTGCCAGCAGCCCAGCGGGGAGCTACTACAATGAGCAGTTCTTC
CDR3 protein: CASSPAGSYYNEQFF